This TCR beta chain was obtained from a study of blood T cell repertoires in COVID-19 (dated by TCRdb to about 2020). For the study in its entirety: Samples from collaborators originated in the United States, Italy and Spain and spanned both the acute and convalescent phases of COVID-19. The material from the prospective study consisted of cDNA or gDNA derived from T cells, B-cell-depleted T cells, or PBMCs. HLA class I and class II types, where available, came from metadata supplied by the sample provider rather than from assay-based typing. The dataset comprised deeply sampled blood TCRbeta repertoires from subjects exposed to, actively infected with, or recovered from COVID-19. The repertoires were released in a freely available public database intended as a resource for research on the immune response to SARS-CoV-2. The samples were drawn from the first 160 participants of the ongoing ImmuneRACE study and from more than 1,000 subjects provided by 6 global collaborators. Nearly every sample came with metadata listing a de-identified subject ID, COVID-19 status, age in years and sex. Results and caveats for the whole study, not just this receptor: Clinical and demographic metadata were provided uncurated, with the amount varying by source and participant.

TCRbeta CDR3 regions were amplified from genomic DNA by means of the immunoSEQ Assay, a bias-controlled multiplex PCR. The original pipeline was this. Nucleated cell counts per sample were estimated from amplification of reference gene primers within the assay. Sequence reads were collapsed and filtered to measure the absolute abundance of every unique TCRbeta CDR3 rearrangement. For each sample, productive Simpson clonality was calculated by taking the square root of Simpson's diversity index across productive rearrangements. The immuneACCESS repertoire file appears here via TCRdb, limited to in-frame rearrangements. These files lack a portion of the clones; in checked studies, under half of the deficit traces to unresolved V genes, and the cause of the others is not known. The DNA gave D and trimming, while V, J and clone size come from that table. This sample comprises 200,000 to 250,000 clones, 83% of them detected only once. The leading ten clones occupy around 5.9% of the sample.

Collaborating institutions collected whole blood in K2EDTA tubes following their own protocols. For TCRbeta analysis, collaborator samples were shipped as frozen whole blood, as isolated PBMCs, or as DNA extracted from either sample type. Details on this clone: The clone's antigen remains unknown. No much larger clone is present one base from it, and per-base qualities are unavailable.

After removal of 1 base from V and 6 bases from J, the junction retains 8 bases not matched to a gene. From its cysteine to its phenylalanine, the CDR3 spans 15 amino acids. The read is trimmed to its CDR3 DNA, 45 bases read in frame from base 1. The germline V gene specifies SGHAT as CDR1 and FQNNGV as CDR2. Sequencing was performed on peripheral blood. This clonotype was obtained from a human donor in a cohort sampled during active COVID-19. The chain is encoded by TRBV11-2 joined to TRBJ2-5; 7 bases in the middle match TRBD1. Here the CDR3 is given as CASSLVTGSSKTQYF. The base sequence is TGTGCCAGCAGCTTAGTGACAGGGTCGAGTAAGACCCAGTACTTC.